This entry concerns a single T cell receptor (beta chain). Its antigen is still unknown. The junction and the germline gene differ at one end; a read error may be behind it. The data stem from a study of blood T cells in healthy people across ages (dated by TCRdb to between 2015 and 2016). Study-wide context: In model experiments, roughly one uniquely barcoded TCR beta cDNA molecule per two T cells was captured by template switching. The donors were divided into four age groups: young (average about 16 years), middle-aged (about 39), aged (approximately 62) and long-lived (roughly 82). The study analyzed two additional independent replicas of 1 million unique cDNA reads from the same blood draw for two donors, one aged 18 to 30 and one aged 80 or older. Using deep sequencing normalized with unique cDNA molecular identifiers, the study measured how TCR beta repertoire diversity changes with age. Donors of different ages were randomly distributed across sequencing lanes to avoid experimental bias.

The library was produced with 5' RACE. The listed sequencing device is Illumina HiSeq 2500. The second PCR ran for roughly 7 to 12 cycles and used a J-beta primer mix along with a sample-barcoded 5' primer. A template-switch 5' adaptor carrying 12 random nucleotides introduced a unique molecular identifier onto each TCR beta cDNA molecule. Each sample yielded at least 2.5 million CDR3-containing paired-end reads. The Mint cDNA synthesis kit, primed by a TRBC-specific oligonucleotide, was used to synthesize first-strand cDNA from all RNA. Following uracil-DNA glycosylase treatment, a first 18-cycle PCR with universal primers M1SS and BC2_uni_R was performed on all cDNA. The authors processed their data as follows. For normalization, 1 million high-quality reads, each with a distinct molecular identifier, were randomly selected from each sample. Instead of being binned into consensus sequences, reads with shared molecular identifiers were discarded. MiTCR, set to a Q25 quality threshold and the strictest error-elimination algorithm, was used for CDR3 identification, clonotype clustering and error correction. A nonparametric unseen species model using Euler transformation provided a lower-bound estimate of total TCR beta diversity. TCRdb trimmed the raw reads at Q25, called clones with MiXCR and kept productive beta chains. A single entry per CDR3 protein holds the most common genes and DNA from its merged rows. TCRdb, not the authors, supplied the V and J calls. A total of about 380,000 distinct CDR3 sequences appear in this sample, over 45% of them only once. The biggest ten clones account for around 50% of the sample.

Per the germline V gene (reference sequence), MNHEY is the CDR1 and SMNVEV is the CDR2. The CDR3 covers 13 residues, taking in both the cysteine and the phenylalanine. Just CDR3 DNA is preserved here, 39 bases in frame from base 1. The donors were 40 or so Caucasian individuals from Russia, aged roughly 6 to 100 years, who were systemically healthy. Each donor gave approximately 9.3 milliliters of peripheral blood, collected into EDTA-treated Vacutainer tubes. Ficoll-Paque density-gradient centrifugation was used to isolate PBMCs, with at least 6 million per sample. Total RNA was extracted from PBMCs with Trizol reagent, with at least 5.5 micrograms obtained per sample. The percentages of naive CD45RAhigh/CD27high T cells were determined by flow cytometry on a PBMC aliquot from every donor. Points the paper makes about the study in general: Because the CMV infection status of the donors was unknown, age-related changes in expanded clonotypes may potentially have been confounded. Conclusive comparison of naive and antigen-experienced compartments was prevented by the profiling of bulk unsorted PBMCs. The long-lived group showed more naive CD4+ T cells, fewer expanded clones and increased TCR diversity than the aged group, suggesting age selection. The percentage of naive T cells measured by flow cytometry correlated strongly with observed TCR beta diversity. As age increased, observed TCR beta diversity per million T cells dropped in a roughly linear way, and a significant reduction was already evident by age about 36. Estimates of total diversity based on one million sequenced T cells were considered lower bounds and underestimates.

The source material was blood. The sequence links TRBV27 to TRBJ2-7, with TRBD2 tentatively as D gene (5 bases match). The sequence came from a man between 60 and 75 years old in good health. CDR3 protein: CTSSLSSLGEQYF. The nucleotide sequence is TGTACCAGCAGTTTATCTAGCCTGGGCGAGCAGTACTTC.